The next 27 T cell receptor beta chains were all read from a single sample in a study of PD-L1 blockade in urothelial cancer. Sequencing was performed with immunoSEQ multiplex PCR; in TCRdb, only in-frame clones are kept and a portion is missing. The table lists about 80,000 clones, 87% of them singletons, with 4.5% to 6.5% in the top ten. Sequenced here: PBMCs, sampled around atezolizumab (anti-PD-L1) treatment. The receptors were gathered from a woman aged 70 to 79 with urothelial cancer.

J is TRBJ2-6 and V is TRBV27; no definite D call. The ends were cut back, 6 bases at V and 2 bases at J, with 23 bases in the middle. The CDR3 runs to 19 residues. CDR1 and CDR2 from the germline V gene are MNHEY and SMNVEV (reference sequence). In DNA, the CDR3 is TGTGCCAGCAGCCCAGGTAGAAGTCCGCTCCCCCCTGGGGCCAACGTCCTGACTTTC. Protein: CASSPGRSPLPPGANVLTF.

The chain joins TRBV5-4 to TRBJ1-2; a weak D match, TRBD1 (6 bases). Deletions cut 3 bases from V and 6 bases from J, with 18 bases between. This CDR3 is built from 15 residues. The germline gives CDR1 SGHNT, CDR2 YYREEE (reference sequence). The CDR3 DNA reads TGTGCCAGCAGCTCCCCACTAACAGGGTTTGATGGCTACACCTTC. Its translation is CASSSPLTGFDGYTF.

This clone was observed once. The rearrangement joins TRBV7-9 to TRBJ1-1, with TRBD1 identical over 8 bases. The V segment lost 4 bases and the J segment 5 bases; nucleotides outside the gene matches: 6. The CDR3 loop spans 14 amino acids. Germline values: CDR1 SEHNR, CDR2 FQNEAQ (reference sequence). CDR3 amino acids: CASSSTGVRTEAFF. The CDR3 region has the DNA TGTGCCAGCAGCTCGACAGGGGTAAGGACTGAAGCTTTCTTT.

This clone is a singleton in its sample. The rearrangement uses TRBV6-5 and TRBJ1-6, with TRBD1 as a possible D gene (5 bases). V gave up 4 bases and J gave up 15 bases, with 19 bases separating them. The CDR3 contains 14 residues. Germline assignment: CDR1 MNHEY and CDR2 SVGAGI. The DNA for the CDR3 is TGTGCCAGCAGTTCAGGGTTCCCATTGGTACTCCTCCACTTT. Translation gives CASSSGFPLVLLHF.

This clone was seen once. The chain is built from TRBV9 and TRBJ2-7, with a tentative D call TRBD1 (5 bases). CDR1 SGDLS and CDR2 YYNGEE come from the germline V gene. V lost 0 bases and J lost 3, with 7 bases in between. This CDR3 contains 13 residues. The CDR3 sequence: CASSVEDNYEQYF. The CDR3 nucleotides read TGTGCCAGCAGCGTAGAGGACAACTACGAGCAGTACTTC. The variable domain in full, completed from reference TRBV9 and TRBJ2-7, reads DSGVTQTPKHLITATGQRVTLRCSPRSGDLSVYWYQQSLDQGLQFLIQYYNGEERAKGNILERFSAQQFPDLHSELNLSSLELGDSALYFCASSVEDNYEQYFGPGTRLTVT.

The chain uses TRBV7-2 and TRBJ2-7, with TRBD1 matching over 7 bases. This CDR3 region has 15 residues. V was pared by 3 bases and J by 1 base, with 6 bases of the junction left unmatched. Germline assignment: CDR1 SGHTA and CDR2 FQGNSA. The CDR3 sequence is CASSFSRGLSYEQYF. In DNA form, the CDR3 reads TGTGCCAGCAGCTTTTCTAGGGGGCTGTCCTACGAGCAGTACTTC. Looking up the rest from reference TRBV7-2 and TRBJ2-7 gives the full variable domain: GAGVSQSPSNKVTEKGKDVELRCDPISGHTALYWYRQSLGQGLEFLIYFQGNSAPDKSGLPSDRFSAERTGGSVSTLTIQRTQQEDSAVYLCASSFSRGLSYEQYFGPGTRLTVT.

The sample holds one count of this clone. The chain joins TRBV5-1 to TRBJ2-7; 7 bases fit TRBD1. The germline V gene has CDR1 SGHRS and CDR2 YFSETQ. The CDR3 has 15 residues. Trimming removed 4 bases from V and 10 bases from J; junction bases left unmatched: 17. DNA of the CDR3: TGCGCCAGCAGCGTAGAAGGATCGGGACAGAGCCCCCAGTACTTC. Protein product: CASSVEGSGQSPQYF.

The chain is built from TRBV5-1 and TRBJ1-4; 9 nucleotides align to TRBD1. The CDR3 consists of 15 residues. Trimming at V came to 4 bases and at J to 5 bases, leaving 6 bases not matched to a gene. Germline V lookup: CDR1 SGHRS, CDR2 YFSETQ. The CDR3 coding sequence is TGCGCCAGCAGCGCGGACAGGGGTTCGAATGAAAAACTGTTTTTT. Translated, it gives CASSADRGSNEKLFF.

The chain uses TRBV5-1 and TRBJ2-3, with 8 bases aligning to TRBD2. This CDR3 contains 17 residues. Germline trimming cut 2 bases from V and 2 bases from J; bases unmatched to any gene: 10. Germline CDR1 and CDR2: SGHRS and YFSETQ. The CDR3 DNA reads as TGCGCCAGCAGCTTCGGGCGGGAGGCACGCTTCACAGATACGCAGTATTTT. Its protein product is CASSFGREARFTDTQYF.

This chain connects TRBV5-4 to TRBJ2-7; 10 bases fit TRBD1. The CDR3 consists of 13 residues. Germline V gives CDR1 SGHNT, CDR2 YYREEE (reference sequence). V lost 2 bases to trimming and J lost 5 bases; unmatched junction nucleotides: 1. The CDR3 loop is CASSFDRGHEQYF. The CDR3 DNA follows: TGTGCCAGCAGCTTTGACAGGGGGCACGAGCAGTACTTC.

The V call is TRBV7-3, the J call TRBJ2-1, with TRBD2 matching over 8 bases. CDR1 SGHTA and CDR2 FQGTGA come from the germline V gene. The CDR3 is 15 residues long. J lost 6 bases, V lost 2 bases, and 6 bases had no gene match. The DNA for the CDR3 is TGTGCCAGCAGCTTACTCGGGAGGGAGGGCAATGAGCAGTTCTTC. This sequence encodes CASSLLGREGNEQFF.

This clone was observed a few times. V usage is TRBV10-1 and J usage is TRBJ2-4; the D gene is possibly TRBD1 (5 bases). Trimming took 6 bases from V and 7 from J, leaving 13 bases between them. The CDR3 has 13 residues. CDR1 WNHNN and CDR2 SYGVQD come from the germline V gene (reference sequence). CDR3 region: CASSNPPGNIQYF. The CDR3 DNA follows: TGCGCCAGCAGCAATCCTCCAGGGAACATTCAGTACTTC.

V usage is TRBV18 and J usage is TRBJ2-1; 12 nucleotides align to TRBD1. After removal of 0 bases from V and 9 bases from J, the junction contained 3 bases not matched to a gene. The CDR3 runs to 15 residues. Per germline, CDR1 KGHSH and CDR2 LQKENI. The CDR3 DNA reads TGTGCCAGCTCACCACCGGGACAGGGGGCAGGTGAGCAGTTCTTC. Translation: CASSPPGQGAGEQFF.

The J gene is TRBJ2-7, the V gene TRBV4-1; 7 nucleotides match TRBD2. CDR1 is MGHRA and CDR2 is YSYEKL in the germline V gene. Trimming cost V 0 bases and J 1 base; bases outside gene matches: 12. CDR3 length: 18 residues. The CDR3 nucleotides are TGCGCCAGCAGCCAAGATAGCCTAGCGGTGACCCGATCCTACGAGCAGTACTTC. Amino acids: CASSQDSLAVTRSYEQYF.

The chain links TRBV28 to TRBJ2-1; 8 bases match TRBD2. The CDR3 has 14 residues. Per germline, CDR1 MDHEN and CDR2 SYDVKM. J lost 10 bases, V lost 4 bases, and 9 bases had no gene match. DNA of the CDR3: TGTGCCAGCAGTTCGGGACTAGAAAGGTCCGAGCAGTTCTTC. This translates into CASSSGLERSEQFF.

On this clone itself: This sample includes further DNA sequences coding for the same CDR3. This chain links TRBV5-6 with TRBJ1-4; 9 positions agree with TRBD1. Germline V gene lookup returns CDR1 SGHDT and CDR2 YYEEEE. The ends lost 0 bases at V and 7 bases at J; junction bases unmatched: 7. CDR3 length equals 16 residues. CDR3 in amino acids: CASSLANRGQGEKLFF. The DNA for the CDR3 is TGTGCCAGCAGCTTGGCAAACAGGGGGCAGGGTGAAAAACTGTTTTTT.

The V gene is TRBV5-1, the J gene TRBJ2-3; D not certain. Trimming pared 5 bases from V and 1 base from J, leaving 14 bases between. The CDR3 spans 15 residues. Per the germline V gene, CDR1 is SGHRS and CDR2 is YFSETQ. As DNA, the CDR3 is TGCGCCAGCAGGACACTGGGCCTTGGCACAGATACGCAGTATTTT. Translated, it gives CASRTLGLGTDTQYF.

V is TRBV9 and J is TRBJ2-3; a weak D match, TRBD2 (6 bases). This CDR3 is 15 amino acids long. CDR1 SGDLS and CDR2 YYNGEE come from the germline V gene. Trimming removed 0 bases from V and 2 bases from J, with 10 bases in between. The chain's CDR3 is CASSVVGGYTDTQYF. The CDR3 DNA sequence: TGTGCCAGCAGCGTAGTGGGGGGTTACACAGATACGCAGTATTTT.

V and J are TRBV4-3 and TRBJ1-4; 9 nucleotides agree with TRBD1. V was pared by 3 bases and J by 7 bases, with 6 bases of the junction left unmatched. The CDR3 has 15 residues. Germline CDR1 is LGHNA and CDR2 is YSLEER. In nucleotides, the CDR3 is TGCGCCAGCAGCCAGGGACAGGGACGGCGTGAAAAACTGTTTTTT. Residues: CASSQGQGRREKLFF.

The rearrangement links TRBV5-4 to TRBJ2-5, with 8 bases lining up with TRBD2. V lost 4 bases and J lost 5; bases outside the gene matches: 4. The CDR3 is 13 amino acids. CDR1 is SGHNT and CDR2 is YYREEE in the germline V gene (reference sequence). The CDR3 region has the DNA TGTGCCAGCAGCACGGGGGGGACCGAGACCCAGTACTTC. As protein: CASSTGGTETQYF.

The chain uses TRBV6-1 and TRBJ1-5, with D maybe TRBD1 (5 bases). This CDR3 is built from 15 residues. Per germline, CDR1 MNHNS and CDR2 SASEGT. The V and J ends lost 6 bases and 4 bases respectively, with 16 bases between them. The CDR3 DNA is TGTGCCAGCAGCGTCATTGGGGGGGGTAATCAGCCCCAGCATTTT. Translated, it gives CASSVIGGGNQPQHF.

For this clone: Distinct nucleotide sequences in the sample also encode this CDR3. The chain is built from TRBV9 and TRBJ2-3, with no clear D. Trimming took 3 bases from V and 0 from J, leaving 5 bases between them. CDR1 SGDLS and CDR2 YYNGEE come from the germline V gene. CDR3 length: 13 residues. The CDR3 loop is CASSETSTDTQYF. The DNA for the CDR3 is TGTGCCAGCAGCGAGACTAGCACAGATACGCAGTATTTT.

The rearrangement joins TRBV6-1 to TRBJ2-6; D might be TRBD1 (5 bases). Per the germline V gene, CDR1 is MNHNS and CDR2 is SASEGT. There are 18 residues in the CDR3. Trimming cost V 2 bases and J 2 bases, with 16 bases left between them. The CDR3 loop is CASSENRFMVAGANVLTF. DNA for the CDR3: TGTGCCAGCAGTGAAAACAGGTTTATGGTGGCTGGGGCCAACGTCCTGACTTTC.

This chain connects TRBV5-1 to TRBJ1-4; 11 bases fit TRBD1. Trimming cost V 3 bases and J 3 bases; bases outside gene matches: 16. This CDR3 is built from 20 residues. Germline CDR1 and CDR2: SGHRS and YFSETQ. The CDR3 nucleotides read TGCGCCAGCAGCTCGCCCAGCGGTGGACAGGGGGCGCGGGCTAATGAAAAACTGTTTTTT. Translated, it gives CASSSPSGGQGARANEKLFF.

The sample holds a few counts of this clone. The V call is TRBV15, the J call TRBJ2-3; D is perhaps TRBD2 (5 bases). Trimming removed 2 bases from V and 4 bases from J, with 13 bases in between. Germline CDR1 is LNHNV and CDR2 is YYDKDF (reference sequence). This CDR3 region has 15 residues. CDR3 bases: TGTGCCACCAGCAGAATGACTATTGGTGCAGATACGCAGTATTTT. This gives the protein CATSRMTIGADTQYF.

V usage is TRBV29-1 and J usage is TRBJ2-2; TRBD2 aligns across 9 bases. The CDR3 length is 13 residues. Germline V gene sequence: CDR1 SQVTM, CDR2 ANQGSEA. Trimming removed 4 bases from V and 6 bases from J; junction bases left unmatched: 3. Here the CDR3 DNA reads TGCAGCGTTGCTAGCGGGATCGCCGGGGAGCTGTTTTTT. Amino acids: CSVASGIAGELFF.

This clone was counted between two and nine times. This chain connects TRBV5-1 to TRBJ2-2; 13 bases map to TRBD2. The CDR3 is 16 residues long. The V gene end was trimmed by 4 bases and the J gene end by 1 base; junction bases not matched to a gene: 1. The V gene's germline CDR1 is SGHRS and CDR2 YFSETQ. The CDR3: CASSRTSGGNTGELFF. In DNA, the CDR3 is TGCGCCAGCAGCAGGACTAGCGGGGGGAACACCGGGGAGCTGTTTTTT. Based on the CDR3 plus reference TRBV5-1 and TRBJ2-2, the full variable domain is KAGVTQTPRYLIKTRGQQVTLSCSPISGHRSVSWYQQTPGQGLQFLFEYFSETQRNKGNFPGRFSGRQFSNSRSEMNVSTLELGDSALYLCASSRTSGGNTGELFFGEGSRLTVL.